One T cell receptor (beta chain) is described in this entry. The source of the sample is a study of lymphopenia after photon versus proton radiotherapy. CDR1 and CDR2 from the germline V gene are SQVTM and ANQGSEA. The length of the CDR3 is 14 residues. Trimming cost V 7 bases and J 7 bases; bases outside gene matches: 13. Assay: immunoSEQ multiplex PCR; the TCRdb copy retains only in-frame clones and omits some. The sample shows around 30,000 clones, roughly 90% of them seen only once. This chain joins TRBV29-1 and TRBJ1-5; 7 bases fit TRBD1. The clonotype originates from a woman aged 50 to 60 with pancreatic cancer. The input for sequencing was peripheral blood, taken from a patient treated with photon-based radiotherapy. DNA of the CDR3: TGCAGCGGGCTCGACAGGGCCGGGCGGCAGCCCCAGCATTTT. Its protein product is CSGLDRAGRQPQHF.